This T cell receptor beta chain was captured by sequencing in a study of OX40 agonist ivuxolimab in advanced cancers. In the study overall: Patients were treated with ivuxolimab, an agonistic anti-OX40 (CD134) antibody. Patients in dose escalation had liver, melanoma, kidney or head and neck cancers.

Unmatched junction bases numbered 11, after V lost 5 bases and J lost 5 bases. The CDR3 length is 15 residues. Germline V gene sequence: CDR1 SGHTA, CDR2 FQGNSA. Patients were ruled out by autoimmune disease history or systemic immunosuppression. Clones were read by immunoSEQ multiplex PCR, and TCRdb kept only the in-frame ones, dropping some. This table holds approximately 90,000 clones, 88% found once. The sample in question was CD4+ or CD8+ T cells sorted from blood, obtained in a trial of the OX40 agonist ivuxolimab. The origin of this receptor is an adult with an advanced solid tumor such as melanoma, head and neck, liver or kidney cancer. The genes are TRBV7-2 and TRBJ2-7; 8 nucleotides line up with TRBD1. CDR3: CASSLTQGAHDEQYF. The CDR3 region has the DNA TGTGCCAGCAGCCTAACCCAGGGGGCGCACGACGAGCAGTACTTC.